A selection of T cell receptor beta chains follows, all from one sample in a study of T cell repertoires in cytomegalovirus infection. TCRdb fed the reads into MiXCR, producing one record per CDR3 protein. This table has roughly 240,000 distinct CDR3 sequences, around 6.4% appearing once. The sequenced material came from PBMCs. The receptors were gathered from a human donor in good health (CMV status not recorded). Some clones in this sample may be carry-over from other donors' samples. Both conserved end residues are part of each CDR3. A D gene is named only where the DNA matches it firmly. Size tells how often a clone was seen (once, few, many) or the class of an expanded clone, and some rows leave it out.

>-|TRBJ2-7|many|TRBV5-4
CASSFADGNYEQYF
TGTGCCAGCAGTTTCGCGGACGGGAACTACGAGCAGTACTTC
>-|TRBJ1-3|many|TRBV15
CATSGGDPGNTIYF
TGTGCCACCAGCGGAGGAGATCCTGGAAACACCATATATTTT
>-|TRBJ1-4|many|TRBV29-1
CSVRTGTGEKLFF
TGCAGCGTTAGGACCGGGACGGGCGAAAAACTGTTTTTT
>-|TRBJ1-1|once|TRBV12-3/TRBV12-4
CASSLSSSWPPEAFF
TGTGCCAGCAGTTTAAGTAGTTCGTGGCCACCGGAAGCTTTCTTT
>TRBD1|TRBJ2-7|few|TRBV3-1
CASSQRFGQGRHEQYF
TGTGCCAGCAGCCAACGATTTGGACAGGGTAGACACGAGCAGTACTTC
>-|TRBJ1-5|many|TRBV2
CASSLRTVSNQPQHF
TGTGCCAGCAGTTTACGGACAGTTAGCAATCAGCCCCAGCATTTT
>-|TRBJ1-4|many|TRBV7-2
CASSQGHPNEKLFF
TGTGCCAGCAGCCAGGGACACCCTAATGAAAAACTGTTTTTT
>TRBD1|TRBJ1-1|-|TRBV5-1
CASSLETGAEAFF
TGCGCCAGCAGCTTGGAGACAGGGGCTGAAGCTTTCTTT
>-|TRBJ1-5|-|TRBV19
CASSIPGFSNQPQHF
TGTGCCAGTAGTATACCAGGGTTTAGCAATCAGCCCCAGCATTTT
>-|TRBJ1-5|many|TRBV30
CAWGGGQHSNQPQHF
TGTGCCTGGGGGGGAGGACAGCACAGCAATCAGCCCCAGCATTTT
>-|TRBJ1-5|many|TRBV19
CASSYGMDQPQHF
TGTGCCAGTAGTTACGGGATGGATCAGCCCCAGCATTTT
>-|TRBJ1-1|many|TRBV12-3/TRBV12-4
CASRLDGTFEAFF
TGTGCCAGCAGACTCGACGGGACTTTTGAAGCTTTCTTT
>-|TRBJ2-2|-|TRBV4-2
CASSQEKLGVINTGELFF
TGTGCCAGCAGCCAAGAAAAGCTAGGGGTTATTAACACCGGGGAGCTGTTTTTT
>-|TRBJ2-3|-|TRBV20-1
CSALNPGGRTDTQYF
TGCAGTGCCCTGAATCCCGGGGGCCGCACAGATACGCAGTATTTT
>-|TRBJ1-1|many|TRBV11-2
CASSFGKNTEAFF
TGTGCCAGCAGCTTCGGCAAGAACACTGAAGCTTTCTTT
>-|TRBJ2-1|-|TRBV29-1
CSVGSGTGGEQFF
TGCAGCGTTGGATCCGGGACCGGGGGTGAGCAGTTCTTC
>TRBD2|TRBJ2-3|many|TRBV6-5
CASSYSTLAGDTDTQYF
TGTGCCAGCAGTTACTCGACGCTAGCGGGGGATACAGATACGCAGTATTTT
>-|TRBJ1-5|many|TRBV6-6
CASSSLNWDQPQHF
TGTGCCAGCAGTTCCCTCAATTGGGATCAGCCCCAGCATTTT
>TRBD1|TRBJ2-2|many|TRBV29-1
CSVLQGASGELFF
TGCAGCGTCCTACAGGGGGCTTCCGGGGAGCTGTTTTTT
>TRBD1|TRBJ2-1|many|TRBV7-2
CASSARQGSYNEQFF
TGTGCCAGCAGCGCAAGACAGGGATCCTACAATGAGCAGTTCTTC
>TRBD2|TRBJ2-5|many|TRBV15
CATSRRASGGGNQETQYF
TGTGCCACCAGCAGGAGGGCTAGCGGGGGCGGAAATCAAGAGACCCAGTACTTC